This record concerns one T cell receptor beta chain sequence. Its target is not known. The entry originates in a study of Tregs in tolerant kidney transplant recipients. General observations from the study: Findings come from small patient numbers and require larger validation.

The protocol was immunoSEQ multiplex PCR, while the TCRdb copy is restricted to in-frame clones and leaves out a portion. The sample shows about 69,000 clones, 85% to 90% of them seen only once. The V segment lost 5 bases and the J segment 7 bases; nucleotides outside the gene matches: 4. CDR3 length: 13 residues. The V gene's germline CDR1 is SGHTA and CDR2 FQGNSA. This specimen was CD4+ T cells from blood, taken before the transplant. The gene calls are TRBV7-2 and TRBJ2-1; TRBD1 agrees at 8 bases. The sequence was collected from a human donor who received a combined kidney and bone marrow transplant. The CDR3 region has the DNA TGTGCCAGCAGCAGGGGGGACAGGAATGAGCAGTTCTTC. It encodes CASSRGDRNEQFF.